This T cell receptor (beta chain) is drawn from a study of cytomegalovirus exposure and HLA in healthy donors. General observations from the study: CMV serostatus was the sole immune exposure information available. An analysis that came later showed most CMV-associated TCR beta chains appearing HLA-restricted. There was a cluster of highly shared sequence variants that was likely a sequencing artifact. Based on reports, TCR beta sequences accurately predicted HLA-A and HLA-B alleles for most subjects.

Germline assignment: CDR1 MNHNY and CDR2 SVGAGI (reference sequence). V was trimmed by 2 bases and J by 8 bases, leaving 13 bases between them. The CDR3 has 15 amino acids. In the PCR, 60 Vbeta and 13 Jbeta primers were used. Profiled with immunoSEQ multiplex PCR; TCRdb holds only in-frame clones, not every one. Of approximately 150,000 clones listed, roughly 80% are singletons. This clone was recorded once. Its antigen is not known. The chain is built from TRBV6-6 and TRBJ1-6, with D uncertain. Sample: PBMCs. The receptor comes from a human donor in good health. CDR3 bases: TGTGCCAGCAGTTACACGAGAGGGAAGTATTCACCCCTCCACTTT. Residues: CASSYTRGKYSPLHF.